The rows below give T cell receptor beta chains drawn from one sample of a study of shared clonotypes between healthy human individuals. Method: immunoSEQ multiplex PCR; TCRdb's copy keeps in-frame clones and lacks some. The sample has 550,000 to 750,000 clones; about 90% are singletons. Sequenced: naive CD8+ T cells sorted from blood. All receptors come from a man aged 30 to 39 in good health. Each CDR3 is given with its conserved first and last residue. The order of the fields is clone size, D gene, J gene, V gene, CDR3 DNA, CDR3 protein. The D gene is left open where the match is weak. Not every row has a clone size; where given, it reads once, few, many or a size class.

NA | TRBD1 | TRBJ2-1 | TRBV25-1 | TGTGCCAGCAGTGAAACAGGGGTCAATGAGCAGTTCTTC | CASSETGVNEQFF
NA | NA | TRBJ1-2 | TRBV13 | TGTGCCAGCAGCGGACCCACGACAGATCACCAAACCGAAGCTAACTATGGCTACACCTTC | CASSGPTTDHQTEANYGYTF
NA | TRBD1 | TRBJ2-7 | TRBV5-5 | TGTGCCAGCAGCCCCTCGGGGACAGGGGTTCCTGCTTCCTACGAGCAGTACTTC | CASSPSGTGVPASYEQYF
NA | NA | TRBJ2-5 | TRBV29-1 | TGCAGCGTTGTGGACTTACAAGAGACCCAGTACTTC | CSVVDLQETQYF
NA | TRBD2 | TRBJ2-3 | TRBV4-1 | TGCGCCAGCAGCCTATTACTAGCGGGAGAAACAGATACGCAGTATTTT | CASSLLLAGETDTQYF
NA | TRBD1 | TRBJ1-1 | TRBV28 | TGTGCCAGCAGCCACACCTTCGGACAGGGGAACACTGAAGCTTTCTTT | CASSHTFGQGNTEAFF
once | TRBD1 | TRBJ2-1 | TRBV4-1 | TGCGCCAGCAGCCAAGAGACAGGGTTCGATGAGCAGTTCTTC | CASSQETGFDEQFF
NA | NA | TRBJ1-1 | TRBV25-1 | TGTGCCAGCAGTGGGGGGGACACTGAAGCTTTCTTT | CASSGGDTEAFF
once | TRBD2 | TRBJ2-5 | TRBV4-1 | TGCGCCAGCAGCCAGGGAGGGGCTCGAGAGACCCAGTACTTC | CASSQGGARETQYF
NA | NA | TRBJ2-1 | TRBV2 | TGTGCCAGCAGTGAATTCCCAGGGGACTCCTACAATGAGCAGTTCTTC | CASSEFPGDSYNEQFF
NA | NA | TRBJ2-7 | TRBV5-1 | TGCGCCAGCAGCGTCACGGCAGGGAGCGAGCAGTACTTC | CASSVTAGSEQYF
NA | NA | TRBJ2-1 | TRBV27 | TGTGCCAGCAGCATAAGCGACAGCTCCTACAATGAGCAGTTCTTC | CASSISDSSYNEQFF
NA | NA | TRBJ2-3 | TRBV10-2 | TGCGCCAGCAGTGGTTACTCGGCTCGAGACGGGCCCACAGATACGCAGTATTTT | CASSGYSARDGPTDTQYF
once | TRBD1 | TRBJ2-7 | TRBV2 | TGTGCCAGCAGCGGGACGGGACAGGCGAACTATTTCCCCTACGAGCAGTACTTC | CASSGTGQANYFPYEQYF
NA | TRBD1 | TRBJ2-2 | TRBV11-3 | TGTGCCAGCAGCTTATCAGGGGGCTTGTACACCGGGGAGCTGTTTTTT | CASSLSGGLYTGELFF
NA | NA | TRBJ2-4 | TRBV2 | TGTGCCAGCAGTGCCCCGACTCTAGCCAAAAACATTCAGTACTTC | CASSAPTLAKNIQYF
NA | NA | TRBJ1-5 | TRBV10-3 | TGTGCCATCAGTGAGTCCGGGAACACGAATCGGCCCCAGCATTTT | CAISESGNTNRPQHF
NA | NA | TRBJ2-7 | TRBV2 | TGTGCCAGCAGGGACACAGGAAGGGGCTACGAGCAGTACTTC | CASRDTGRGYEQYF
NA | NA | TRBJ2-7 | TRBV9 | TGTGCCAGCAGCGTACAAGGGGAAGACGAGCAGTACTTC | CASSVQGEDEQYF
NA | NA | TRBJ2-1 | TRBV28 | TGTGCCAGCAGCAGCCTAGTGGGAAGAGCGGATGAGCAGTTCTTC | CASSSLVGRADEQFF
NA | TRBD2 | TRBJ2-5 | TRBV10-3 | TGTGCCATCAGTGACACAGCGGGGGGGTACCAAGAGACCCAGTACTTC | CAISDTAGGYQETQYF
NA | NA | TRBJ1-2 | TRBV7-9 | TGTGCCAGCACCGTCCGAGGGGCGGGCGATGGCTACACCTTC | CASTVRGAGDGYTF
once | NA | TRBJ2-1 | TRBV15 | TGTGCCACCAGCAGAGATCAAAACTCCCCCTACAATGAGCAGTTCTTC | CATSRDQNSPYNEQFF
once | NA | TRBJ2-7 | TRBV27 | TGTGCCAGCAGTTTAGGAAACGGGGAAACGGACGAGCAGTACTTC | CASSLGNGETDEQYF
NA | TRBD2 | TRBJ2-1 | TRBV13 | TGTGCCAGCAGCACTGGGACTAGCGGGAGGCATGAGCAGTTCTTC | CASSTGTSGRHEQFF
NA | NA | TRBJ2-1 | TRBV9 | TGTGCCAGCAGCGGACACCAAGGTTTCAATGAGCAGTTCTTC | CASSGHQGFNEQFF
NA | NA | TRBJ2-7 | TRBV27 | TGTGCCAGCAGCACCCGGAAGTCTCCGGATGTACAAACGGCCTACGAGCAGTACTTC | CASSTRKSPDVQTAYEQYF
NA | NA | TRBJ1-1 | TRBV13 | TGTGCCAGCAGGGATCATTCCGGGGGACGCACTGAAGCTTTCTTT | CASRDHSGGRTEAFF
NA | NA | TRBJ1-5 | TRBV28 | TGTGCCAGCAGTTTACGGGTCCCCAATCAGCCCCAGCATTTT | CASSLRVPNQPQHF
NA | TRBD2 | TRBJ2-7 | TRBV5-1 | TGCGCCAGCAGCTTGGCCCTTGCGGGGGCCTACGAGCAGTACTTC | CASSLALAGAYEQYF
NA | TRBD1 | TRBJ2-1 | TRBV6-5 | TGTGCCAGCAGTCCCGGGACAGGAACCGTCAATGAGCAGTTCTTC | CASSPGTGTVNEQFF
NA | TRBD1 | TRBJ2-7 | TRBV5-6 | TGTGCCAGCAGCGGCCGGGACAGGGGGGCCTACGAGCAGTACTTC | CASSGRDRGAYEQYF
NA | NA | TRBJ1-1 | TRBV7-9 | TGTGCCAGCAGCTTAGGAGGCAGAGAGAACACTGAAGCTTTCTTT | CASSLGGRENTEAFF
NA | TRBD1 | TRBJ2-7 | TRBV2 | TGTGCCAGCAGTGACCCCGGGACAGGAGACTCCTACGAGCAGTACTTC | CASSDPGTGDSYEQYF
NA | NA | TRBJ1-1 | TRBV30 | TGTGCCTCTGCACGTCTGGGGTACACTGAAGCTTTCTTT | CASARLGYTEAFF
NA | NA | TRBJ2-2 | TRBV27 | TGTGCCAGCAGACTAATTTTGGAACCCGGGGAGCTGTTTTTT | CASRLILEPGELFF
NA | NA | TRBJ2-3 | TRBV2 | TGTGCCACCCCAGGGGCGGACAGCACAGATACGCAGTATTTT | CATPGADSTDTQYF
once | TRBD1 | TRBJ1-2 | TRBV14 | TGTGCCAGCAGCCACCCGGGACAGGGGGCTTATGGCTACACCTTC | CASSHPGQGAYGYTF
NA | NA | TRBJ2-1 | TRBV7-9 | TGTGCCAGCAGCCCCCGAAACGACAAGTTCTTC | CASSPRNDKFF
NA | NA | TRBJ2-7 | TRBV9 | TGTGCCAGCAGCGTAGGACGGACGCACTACGAGCAGTACTTC | CASSVGRTHYEQYF
NA | TRBD2 | TRBJ2-1 | TRBV27 | TGTGCCAGCAGTCTTCCGGGACTAGTTAACAATGAGCAGTTCTTC | CASSLPGLVNNEQFF